The sequence of this TCR beta chain was determined in a study of blood T cell repertoires in COVID-19. Study background: The analysed material was cDNA or gDNA that came from T cells, B-cell-depleted T cells, or PBMCs.

Authors' methods: Estimates of nucleated cell counts were drawn from the amplification of reference gene primers. Measured with immunoSEQ multiplex PCR; TCRdb has only the in-frame clones, and not every one. V, J and clone size are taken as reported in that table, and D and trimming were inferred from the DNA itself. The sample shows approximately 250,000 clones, roughly 82% of them seen only once. The germline CDR1 and CDR2 sequences are LGHNA and YSLEER. J was trimmed by 6 bases and V by 4 bases; bases with no gene match: 5. The CDR3 has 15 residues. What was sequenced was peripheral blood. The gene calls are TRBV4-3 and TRBJ2-2; 10 nucleotides line up with TRBD1. The TCR sequence derives from a man aged 40-50 years who had recovered from COVID-19. The CDR3 DNA is TGCGCCAGCAGCCGGACAGGGGGGAAGGCCGGGGAGCTGTTTTTT. Its translation is CASSRTGGKAGELFF.